This TCR beta chain was sequenced in a study of beta chain features in type 1 diabetes. Expressed TCRB transcripts were sequenced after all isolated RNA was converted to cDNA. Libraries were prepared by immunoSEQ multiplex PCR; TCRdb keeps only in-frame clonotypes and omits some of them. The sample has some 63,000 clones, around 63% seen once; the top ten hold roughly 2%. Germline-derived CDR1 and CDR2 are LNHDA and SQIVND (reference sequence). The CDR3 has 13 amino acids. V was pared by 3 bases and J by 7 bases, with 0 bases of the junction left unmatched. What was sequenced was Tregs from blood. V gene TRBV19 combines with J gene TRBJ1-4; 9 nucleotides match TRBD1. The receptor's source is a woman aged 18-30 years in good health. CDR3 bases: TGTGCCAGTAGTATGGACAGGGGTGAAAAACTGTTTTTT. The encoded protein is CASSMDRGEKLFF.